This T cell receptor beta chain was sequenced during a study of T-cell memory formation after mild COVID-19. Findings of the study overall: Chiefly within CM and EM were the contracting CD4+ clones; CD8+ ones were within EMRA. Clones contracting over day 15 to 85 were CD4/CD8 balanced, with later expanders leaning CD4+.

The sample holds a few counts of this clonotype. Its specificity is not known. TCRdb processed the 5' RACE reads anew with MiXCR; each CDR3 protein has one entry. The table records roughly 100,000 distinct CDR3 sequences, about 16% of them present only once. CDR1 is MNHEY and CDR2 is SMNVEV in the germline V gene (reference sequence). The V end was cut by 3 bases, the J end by 1 base, with 7 bases between. The CDR3 contains 14 residues. The source of this sequence is a young man who had mild COVID-19 (a few samples of this study predate the infection). Cell type and time point are not known. V is TRBV27 and J is TRBJ1-5; D remains ambiguous. Source material: PBMCs or a T cell subset sorted from them (not recorded which). Written as DNA, the CDR3 is TGTGCCAGCAGTTTGCAGTGGAGCAATCAGCCCCAGCATTTT. Encoded protein: CASSLQWSNQPQHF.